This T cell receptor beta chain was retrieved from a study of human T cells and chemical hapten exposure. TCRdb recomputed calls from the RACE reads with MiXCR, one row per CDR3 protein. The sample lists 74,000 or so distinct CDR3 sequences, roughly 10% seen once, with roughly 3.4% in the top ten. This clonotype was recorded many times. As to time point: patch test 1, 2 weeks after DPC sensitization. Treatment here: therapeutic diphenylcyclopropenone sensitization with weekly scalp DPC. The CDR3 spans 11 residues. V lost 5 bases and J lost 13, with 11 bases in between. Germline V gene lookup returns CDR1 SEHNR and CDR2 FQNEAQ (reference sequence).

The sample here was whole blood, taken in connection with sensitization to the hapten diphenylcyclopropenone (DPC). The chain couples TRBV7-9 to TRBJ2-2; D may be TRBD2 (5 bases). This sequence originates from a woman aged 60-75 years with alopecia areata. Some clones in this sample may be carry-over from other donors' samples. In DNA, the CDR3 is TGTGCCAGCAGCGCTCTGGCGGGGCTGTTTTTT. Protein product: CASSALAGLFF.